The subject of this entry is one T cell receptor (beta chain). Antigen: not known. These data originate in a study of CD8 T cells in acute hepatitis C reinfection. General study points: All groups preferentially used TRBV04 and TRBV06, which was not due to overrepresentation in the naive pool. Acute resolver, follow-up resolver and acute chronic samples had similar high diversity.

Sequencing was performed with immunoSEQ multiplex PCR; in TCRdb, only in-frame clones are kept and a portion is missing. The top ten hold 0.5% of the sample, which has tens of thousands of clones, around nine tenths seen once. The germline V gene encodes CDR1 WNHNN and CDR2 SYGVQD (reference sequence). V was trimmed by 3 bases and J by 4 bases, leaving 10 bases between them. The CDR3 sequence is 14 residues long. The time point here: naive CD8 control sorted from an acute-time-point sample. V is TRBV10-1 and J is TRBJ2-1; D possibly corresponds to TRBD2 (6 bases). Input material: naive CD8+ T cells from PBMCs. This receptor was taken from a man aged 25 to 40 with chronic hepatitis C. CDR3 in DNA: TGCGCCAGCAGTGATCCCGGGACTTACAATGAGCAGTTCTTC. Its translation is CASSDPGTYNEQFF.